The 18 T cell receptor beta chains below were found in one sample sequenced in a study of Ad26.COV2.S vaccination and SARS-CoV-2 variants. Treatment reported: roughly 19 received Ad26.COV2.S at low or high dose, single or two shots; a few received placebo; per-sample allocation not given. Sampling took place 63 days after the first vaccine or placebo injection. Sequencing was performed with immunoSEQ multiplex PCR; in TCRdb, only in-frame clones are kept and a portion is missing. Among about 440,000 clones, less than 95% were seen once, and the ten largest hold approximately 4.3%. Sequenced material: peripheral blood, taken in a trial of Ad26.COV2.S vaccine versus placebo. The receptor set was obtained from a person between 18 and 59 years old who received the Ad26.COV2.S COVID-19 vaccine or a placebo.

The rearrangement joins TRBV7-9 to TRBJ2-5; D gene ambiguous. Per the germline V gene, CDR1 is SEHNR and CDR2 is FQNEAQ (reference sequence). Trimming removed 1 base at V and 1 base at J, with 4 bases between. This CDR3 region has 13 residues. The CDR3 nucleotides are TGTGCCAGCAGCTTAGAGGTCCAAGAGACCCAGTACTTC. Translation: CASSLEVQETQYF.

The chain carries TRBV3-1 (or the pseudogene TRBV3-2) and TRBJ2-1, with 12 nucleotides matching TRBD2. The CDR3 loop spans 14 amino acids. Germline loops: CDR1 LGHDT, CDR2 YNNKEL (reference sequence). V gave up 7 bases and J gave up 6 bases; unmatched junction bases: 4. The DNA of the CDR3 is TGTGCCAGCAAGACTAGCGGGAGAGGCAATGAGCAGTTCTTC. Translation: CASKTSGRGNEQFF.

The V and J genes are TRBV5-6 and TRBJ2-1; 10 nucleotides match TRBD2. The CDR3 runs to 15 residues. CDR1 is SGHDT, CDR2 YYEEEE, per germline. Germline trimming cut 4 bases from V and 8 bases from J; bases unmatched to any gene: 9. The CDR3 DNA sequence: TGTGCCAGCAGCGAAGCGGGAGGGCCGGGCGATGAGCAGTTCTTC. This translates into CASSEAGGPGDEQFF.

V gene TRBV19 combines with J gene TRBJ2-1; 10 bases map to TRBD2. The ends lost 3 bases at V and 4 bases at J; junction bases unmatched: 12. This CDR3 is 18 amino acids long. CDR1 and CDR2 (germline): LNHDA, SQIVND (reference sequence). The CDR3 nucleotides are TGTGCCAGTAGTATTGGGACCCCGGGACTAGCGTCTTACAATGAGCAGTTCTTC. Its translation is CASSIGTPGLASYNEQFF.

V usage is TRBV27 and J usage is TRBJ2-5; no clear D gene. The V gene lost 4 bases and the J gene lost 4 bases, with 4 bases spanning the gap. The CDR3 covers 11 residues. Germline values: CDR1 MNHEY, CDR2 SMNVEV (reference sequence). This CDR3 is CASSYRETQYF. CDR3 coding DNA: TGTGCCAGCAGTTACCGAGAGACCCAGTACTTC.

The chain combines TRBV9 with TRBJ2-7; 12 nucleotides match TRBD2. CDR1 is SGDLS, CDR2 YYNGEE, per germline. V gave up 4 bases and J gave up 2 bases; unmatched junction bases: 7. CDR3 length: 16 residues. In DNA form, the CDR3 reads TGTGCCAGCAGCCCCCGGACTAGCGGGATAGCCTACGAGCAGTACTTC. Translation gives CASSPRTSGIAYEQYF.

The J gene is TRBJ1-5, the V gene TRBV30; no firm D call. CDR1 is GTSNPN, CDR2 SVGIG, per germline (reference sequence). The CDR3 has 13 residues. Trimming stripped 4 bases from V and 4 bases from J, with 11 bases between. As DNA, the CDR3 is TGTGCCTGGACGGTAGAGAGAAATCAGCCCCAGCATTTT. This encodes CAWTVERNQPQHF.

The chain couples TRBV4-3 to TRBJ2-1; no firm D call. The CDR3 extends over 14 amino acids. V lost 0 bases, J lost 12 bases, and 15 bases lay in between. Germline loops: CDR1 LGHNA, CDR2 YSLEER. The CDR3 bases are TGCGCCAGCAGCCAAGATGGGATTGTACGGCGGCAGTTCTTC. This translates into CASSQDGIVRRQFF.

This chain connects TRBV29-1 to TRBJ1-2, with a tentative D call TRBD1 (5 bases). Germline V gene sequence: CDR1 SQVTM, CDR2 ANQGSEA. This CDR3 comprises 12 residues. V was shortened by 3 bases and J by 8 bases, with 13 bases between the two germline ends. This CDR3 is CSVDQGKGGYTF. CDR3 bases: TGCAGCGTTGACCAGGGCAAAGGGGGCTACACCTTC. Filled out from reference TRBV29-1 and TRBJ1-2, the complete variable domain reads SAVISQKPSRDICQRGTSLTIQCQVDSQVTMMFWYRQQPGQSLTLIATANQGSEATYESGFVIDKFPISRPNLTFSTLTVSNMSPEDSSIYLCSVDQGKGGYTFGSGTRLTVV.

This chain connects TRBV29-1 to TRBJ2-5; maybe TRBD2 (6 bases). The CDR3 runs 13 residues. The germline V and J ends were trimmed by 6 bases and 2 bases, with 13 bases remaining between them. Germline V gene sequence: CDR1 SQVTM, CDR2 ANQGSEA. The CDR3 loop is CSVEGTFQETQYF. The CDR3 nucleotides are TGCAGCGTAGAGGGGACTTTTCAAGAGACCCAGTACTTC.

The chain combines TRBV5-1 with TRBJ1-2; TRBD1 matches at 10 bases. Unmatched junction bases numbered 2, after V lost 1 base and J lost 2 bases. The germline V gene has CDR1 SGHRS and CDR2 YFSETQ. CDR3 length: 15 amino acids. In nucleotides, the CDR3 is TGCGCCAGCAGCTTGTGGACAGGGGGAAACTATGGCTACACCTTC. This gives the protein CASSLWTGGNYGYTF.

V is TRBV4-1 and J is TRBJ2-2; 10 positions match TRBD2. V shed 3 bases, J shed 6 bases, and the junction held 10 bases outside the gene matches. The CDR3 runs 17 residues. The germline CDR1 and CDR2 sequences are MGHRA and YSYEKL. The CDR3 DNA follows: TGCGCCAGCAGCCAGACTGATCCGGGACTAGCGTCCGGGGAGCTGTTTTTT. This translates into CASSQTDPGLASGELFF.

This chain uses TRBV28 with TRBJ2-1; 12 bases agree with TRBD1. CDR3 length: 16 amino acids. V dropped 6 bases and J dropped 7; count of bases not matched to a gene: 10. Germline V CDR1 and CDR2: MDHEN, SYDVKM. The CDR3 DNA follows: TGTGCCAGCAGCCGGGCGGGGACAGGGGGCGTTAATGAGCAGTTCTTC. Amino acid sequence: CASSRAGTGGVNEQFF.

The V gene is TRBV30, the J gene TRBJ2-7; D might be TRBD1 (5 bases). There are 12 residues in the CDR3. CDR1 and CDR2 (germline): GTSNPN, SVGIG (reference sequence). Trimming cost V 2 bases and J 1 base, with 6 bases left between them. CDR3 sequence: CAWSRQSYEQYF. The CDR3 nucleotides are TGTGCCTGGAGTAGACAGTCCTACGAGCAGTACTTC.

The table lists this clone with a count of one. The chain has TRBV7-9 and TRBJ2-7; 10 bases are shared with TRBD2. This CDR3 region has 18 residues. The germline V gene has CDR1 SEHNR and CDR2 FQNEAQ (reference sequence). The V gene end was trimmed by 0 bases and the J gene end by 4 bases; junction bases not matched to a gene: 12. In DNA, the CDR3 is TGTGCCAGCAGCTTAGCTGTGGCTAGCGGGAGTGGAGAGTACGAGCAGTACTTC. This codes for CASSLAVASGSGEYEQYF.

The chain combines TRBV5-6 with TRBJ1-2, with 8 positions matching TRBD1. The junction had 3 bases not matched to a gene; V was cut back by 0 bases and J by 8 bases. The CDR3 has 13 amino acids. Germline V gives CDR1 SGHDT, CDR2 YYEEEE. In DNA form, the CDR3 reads TGTGCCAGCAGCTTGGGGACAGGGATCGGCTACACCTTC. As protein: CASSLGTGIGYTF.

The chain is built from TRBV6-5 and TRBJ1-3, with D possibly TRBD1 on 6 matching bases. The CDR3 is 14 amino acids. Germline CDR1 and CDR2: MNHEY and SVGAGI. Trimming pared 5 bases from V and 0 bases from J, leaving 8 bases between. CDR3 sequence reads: CASSRTASGNTIYF. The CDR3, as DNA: TGTGCCAGCAGTCGGACAGCCTCTGGAAACACCATATATTTT.

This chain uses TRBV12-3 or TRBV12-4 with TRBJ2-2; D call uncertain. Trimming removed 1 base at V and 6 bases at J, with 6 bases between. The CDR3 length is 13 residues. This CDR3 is CASSLGASGELFF. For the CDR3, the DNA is TGTGCCAGCAGTTTAGGGGCATCCGGGGAGCTGTTTTTT.